Shown below are 14 T cell receptor beta chains from a single sample sequenced in a study of blood T cell repertoires in COVID-19. The table came from immunoSEQ multiplex PCR; TCRdb's copy has only in-frame clones and leaves some out. The table lists approximately 170,000 clones, approximately 85% of them singletons. Sequenced sample: peripheral blood. These TCRs come from a man older than 75 with COVID-19, enrolled during active disease.

The CDR3 DNA sequence: TGTGCCAGCAGCTTAACCGGGATTAACACTGAAGCTTTCTTT. Its translation: CASSLTGINTEAFF. V is TRBV7-3 and J is TRBJ1-1; D not resolved. CDR3 length: 14 amino acids. The V end lost 0 bases, the J end lost 2 bases, and 7 bases lay between the germline ends. Germline V gives CDR1 SGHTA, CDR2 FQGTGA.

In this sample, this clone turned up a few times. The chain recombines TRBV4-1 with TRBJ1-1; a weak D match, TRBD1 (6 bases). Trimming cost V 3 bases and J 5 bases, with 13 bases left between them. Germline CDR1 is MGHRA and CDR2 is YSYEKL. The CDR3 covers 14 residues. DNA for the CDR3: TGCGCCAGCAGCCACGCCCAGAGGGGGACTGAAGCTTTCTTT. Amino acid sequence: CASSHAQRGTEAFF.

The V and J genes are TRBV5-1 and TRBJ2-7, with D possibly being TRBD1 (6 bases). CDR1 and CDR2 from the germline V gene are SGHRS and YFSETQ. V shed 0 bases and J shed 0 bases, with 10 bases lying between them. This CDR3 comprises 15 residues. In DNA, the CDR3 is TGCGCCAGCAGCTTGGCCCCAGGGGTCTCCTACGAGCAGTACTTC. It translates to CASSLAPGVSYEQYF.

The table lists this clone with a few counts. V and J are TRBV4-3 and TRBJ2-3, with D perhaps matching TRBD1 (6 bases). Germline CDR1 is LGHNA and CDR2 is YSLEER. The CDR3 consists of 13 residues. V lost 1 base and J lost 6, with 8 bases in between. This chain's CDR3 is CASSQAGVDTQYF. In DNA, the CDR3 is TGCGCCAGCAGCCAAGCAGGGGTCGATACGCAGTATTTT.

The chain has TRBV2 and TRBJ1-5, with D maybe TRBD1 (6 bases). The CDR3 has 15 residues. Germline V gene lookup returns CDR1 SNHLY and CDR2 FYNNEI. Trimming cost V 6 bases and J 0 bases, with 12 bases left between them. CDR3 loop: CASRLDRSSNQPQHF. CDR3 in DNA: TGTGCCAGCAGATTAGACAGGTCTAGCAATCAGCCCCAGCATTTT.

The V call is TRBV19, the J call TRBJ1-5; 8 nucleotides agree with TRBD1. Germline V CDR1 and CDR2: LNHDA, SQIVND (reference sequence). V lost 0 bases to trimming and J lost 4 bases; unmatched junction nucleotides: 17. The CDR3 has 20 amino acids. CDR3 loop: CASSIDLRAYRTGINQPQHF. CDR3 sequence (DNA): TGTGCCAGTAGTATAGATCTTAGGGCCTATAGGACAGGGATAAATCAGCCCCAGCATTTT.

The sample holds a few counts of this clone. The chain recombines TRBV11-2 with TRBJ1-1; D is possibly TRBD1 (6 bases). The germline V gene has CDR1 SGHAT and CDR2 FQNNGV. This CDR3 region has 14 residues. Trimming cost V 2 bases and J 5 bases, with 12 bases left between them. The chain's CDR3 is CASSLRGGLTEAFF. Here the CDR3 DNA reads TGTGCCAGCAGCTTAAGGGGGGGGTTGACTGAAGCTTTCTTT.

About this clone: Other DNA sequences from this sample encode an identical CDR3 as well. The chain combines TRBV7-2 with TRBJ2-5; no definite D call. This CDR3 is 13 amino acids long. Germline values: CDR1 SGHTA, CDR2 FQGNSA. Trimming shortened V by 0 bases and J by 5 bases, and 7 bases separated the two germline ends. This CDR3 is CASSLAYSETQYF. CDR3 DNA sequence: TGTGCCAGCAGCTTAGCGTACAGCGAGACCCAGTACTTC.

This sequence joins TRBV10-3 and TRBJ1-1, with TRBD1 as a possible D gene (5 bases). The V and J ends lost 5 bases and 4 bases respectively, with 11 bases between them. The CDR3 is 13 residues long. Germline V gene data show CDR1 as ENHRY and CDR2 as SYGVKD. This chain's CDR3 is CAISFPGGTEAFF. As DNA, the CDR3 is TGTGCCATCAGTTTCCCGGGGGGCACTGAAGCTTTCTTT.

A single count supports this clone. This chain links TRBV6-5 with TRBJ1-1; a possible D gene is TRBD1 (5 bases). V lost 2 bases and J lost 1, with 8 bases in between. The CDR3 is 14 amino acids. The germline CDR1 and CDR2 sequences are MNHEY and SVGAGI. CDR3 residues: CASSYPTGNTEAFF. CDR3 nucleotide sequence: TGTGCCAGCAGTTACCCTACAGGGAACACTGAAGCTTTCTTT.

V and J are TRBV5-1 and TRBJ2-1; 9 bases line up with TRBD1. From germline, CDR1 is SGHRS and CDR2 YFSETQ. This CDR3 has 15 amino acids. V was clipped by 5 bases and J by 3 bases; unmatched bases: 6. The CDR3 protein is CASRSPGQGYNEQFF. The CDR3 nucleotides are TGCGCCAGCAGGTCTCCGGGACAGGGCTACAATGAGCAGTTCTTC.

V and J are TRBV19 and TRBJ2-1; 7 nucleotides match TRBD2. Germline V gene lookup returns CDR1 LNHDA and CDR2 SQIVND (reference sequence). CDR3 length: 13 residues. The trim removed 4 bases at V and 3 bases at J, leaving 0 bases unmatched. CDR3 sequence reads: CASSRTSYNEQFF. CDR3 sequence (DNA): TGTGCCAGTAGTAGGACTAGCTACAATGAGCAGTTCTTC.

This chain uses TRBV6-5 with TRBJ2-5, with TRBD2 matching 8 bases. The junction had 9 bases not matched to a gene; V was cut back by 7 bases and J by 5 bases. Germline CDR1 reads MNHEY; CDR2 reads SVGAGI. The CDR3 covers 14 residues. As DNA, the CDR3 is TGTGCCAGCATCCTCGGGGGGGCCGGGGAGACCCAGTACTTC. Translation gives CASILGGAGETQYF.

The chain carries TRBV10-3 and TRBJ2-3, with D unclear. Trimming stripped 6 bases from V and 3 bases from J, with 10 bases between. The CDR3 has 13 residues. The V gene's germline CDR1 is ENHRY and CDR2 SYGVKD. DNA for the CDR3: TGTGCCATCAGCGCCCCTACGACAGATACGCAGTATTTT. Translated: CAISAPTTDTQYF.